Included here is one T cell receptor beta chain sequence, with context. Its matching antigen is unknown. People who had autoimmune disease history or systemic immunosuppression were excluded. Method: immunoSEQ multiplex PCR; TCRdb's copy keeps in-frame clones and lacks some. Among 50,000 to 75,000 clones, approximately 91% were seen once, and the ten largest hold approximately 0.8%. V gave up 7 bases and J gave up 2 bases, with 19 bases separating them. The CDR3 has 16 amino acids. Germline loops: CDR1 MNHNY, CDR2 SVGAGI (reference sequence). The data stem from a study of OX40 agonist ivuxolimab in advanced cancers. Points from the study as a whole: CD8+ T cells showed, on average, more clonal expansion than CD4+ cells.

The rearrangement links TRBV6-6 to TRBJ2-3, with D tentatively TRBD2 (7 bases). The material sequenced was CD4+ or CD8+ T cells sorted from blood, taken in a trial of the OX40 agonist ivuxolimab. This TCR derives from an adult with an advanced solid tumor such as melanoma, head and neck, liver or kidney cancer. CDR3 coding DNA: TGTGCCAGCAATTTTGGTGGGGGGGCGAACACAGATACGCAGTATTTT. It yields the protein CASNFGGGANTDTQYF.